This entry concerns a single T cell receptor beta chain. This specimen belongs to a study of blood T cell repertoires in COVID-19. Study-wide context: PBMCs, B-cell-depleted T cells, or T cells were the source of the cDNA or gDNA that made up the material.

The CDR3 length is 13 residues. Trimming took off 7 bases at V and 4 bases at J, with 10 bases between the two ends. Germline loops: CDR1 LNHDA, CDR2 SQIVND (reference sequence). The method was immunoSEQ multiplex PCR; TCRdb's version includes in-frame clones alone and lacks a portion of them. Of some 350,000 clones in the sample, around 90% were seen once. This sequence was found in a man aged 18-30 years with active or convalescent COVID-19. V and J are TRBV19 and TRBJ2-2; no clear D. Sequenced input: peripheral blood. CDR3 DNA sequence: TGTGCCAGTACCCCATCCGGCACCGGGGAGCTGTTTTTT. Its translation: CASTPSGTGELFF.